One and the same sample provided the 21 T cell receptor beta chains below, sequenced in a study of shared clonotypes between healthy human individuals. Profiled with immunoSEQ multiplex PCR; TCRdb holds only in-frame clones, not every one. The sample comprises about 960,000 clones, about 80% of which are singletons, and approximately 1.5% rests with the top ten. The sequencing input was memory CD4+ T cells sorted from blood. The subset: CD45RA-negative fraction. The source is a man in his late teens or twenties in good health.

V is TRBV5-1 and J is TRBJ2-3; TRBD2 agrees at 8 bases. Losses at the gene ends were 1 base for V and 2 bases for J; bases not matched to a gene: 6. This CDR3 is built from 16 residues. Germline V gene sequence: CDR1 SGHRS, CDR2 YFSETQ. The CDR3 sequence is CASSLMAGGHTDTQYF. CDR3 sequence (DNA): TGCGCCAGCAGCTTGATGGCGGGGGGACACACAGATACGCAGTATTTT.

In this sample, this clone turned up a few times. This chain's CDR3 is CASSLVSGNAGELFF. CDR3 DNA: TGTGCCAGCAGCTTGGTTTCGGGTAATGCCGGGGAGCTGTTTTTT. The rearrangement links TRBV5-6 to TRBJ2-2, with D unresolved. Germline V gene sequence: CDR1 SGHDT, CDR2 YYEEEE. The germline V and J ends were trimmed by 0 bases and 6 bases, with 12 bases remaining between them. The CDR3 sequence is 15 residues long.

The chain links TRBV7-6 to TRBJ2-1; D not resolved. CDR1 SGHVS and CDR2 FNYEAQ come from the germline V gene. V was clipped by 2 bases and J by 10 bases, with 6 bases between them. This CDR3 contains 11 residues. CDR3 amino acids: CASSLNKEQFF. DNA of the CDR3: TGTGCCAGCAGCTTAAATAAGGAGCAGTTCTTC. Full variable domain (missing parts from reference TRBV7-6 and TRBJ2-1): GAGVSQSPRYKVTKRGQDVALRCDPISGHVSLYWYRQALGQGPEFLTYFNYEAQQDKSGLPNDRFSAERPEGSISTLTIQRTEQRDSAMYRCASSLNKEQFFGPGTRLTVL.

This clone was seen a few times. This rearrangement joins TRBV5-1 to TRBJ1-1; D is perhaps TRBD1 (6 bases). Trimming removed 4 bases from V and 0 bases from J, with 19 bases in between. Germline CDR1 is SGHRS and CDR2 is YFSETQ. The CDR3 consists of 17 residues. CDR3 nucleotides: TGCGCCAGCAGCAACAACGCAAACAGGGCACTGAACACTGAAGCTTTCTTT. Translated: CASSNNANRALNTEAFF. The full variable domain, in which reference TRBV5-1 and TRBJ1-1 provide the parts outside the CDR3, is KAGVTQTPRYLIKTRGQQVTLSCSPISGHRSVSWYQQTPGQGLQFLFEYFSETQRNKGNFPGRFSGRQFSNSRSEMNVSTLELGDSALYLCASSNNANRALNTEAFFGQGTRLTVV.

CDR3 in amino acids: CASSLGTGQWATNEKLFF. CDR3 DNA sequence: TGTGCCAGCAGCTTGGGGACAGGGCAGTGGGCAACTAATGAAAAACTGTTTTTT. The chain couples TRBV5-5 to TRBJ1-4; 8 positions agree with TRBD1. CDR1 is SGHKS and CDR2 is YYEKEE in the germline V gene (reference sequence). V lost 0 bases to trimming and J lost 0 bases; unmatched junction nucleotides: 7. This CDR3 has 18 amino acids.

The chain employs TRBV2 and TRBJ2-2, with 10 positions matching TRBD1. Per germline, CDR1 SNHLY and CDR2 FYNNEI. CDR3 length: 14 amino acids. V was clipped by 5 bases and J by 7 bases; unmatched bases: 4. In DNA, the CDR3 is TGTGCCAGCAGTCGACAGGGGGCCGGCGGGGAGCTGTTTTTT. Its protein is CASSRQGAGGELFF.

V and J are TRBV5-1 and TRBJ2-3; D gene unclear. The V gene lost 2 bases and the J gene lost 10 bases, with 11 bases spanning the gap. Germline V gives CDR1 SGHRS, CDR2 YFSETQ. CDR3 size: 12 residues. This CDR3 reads CASSFDIASQYF. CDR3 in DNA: TGCGCCAGCAGCTTCGATATCGCGTCGCAGTATTTT. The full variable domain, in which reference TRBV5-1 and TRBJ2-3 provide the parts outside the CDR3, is KAGVTQTPRYLIKTRGQQVTLSCSPISGHRSVSWYQQTPGQGLQFLFEYFSETQRNKGNFPGRFSGRQFSNSRSEMNVSTLELGDSALYLCASSFDIASQYFGPGTRLTVL.

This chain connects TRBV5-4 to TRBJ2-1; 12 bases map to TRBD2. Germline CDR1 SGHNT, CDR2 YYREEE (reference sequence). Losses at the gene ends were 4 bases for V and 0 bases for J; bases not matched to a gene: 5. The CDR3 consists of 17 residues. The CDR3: CASSQTSGSFSYNEQFF. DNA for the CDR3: TGTGCCAGCAGCCAGACTAGCGGGAGTTTCTCCTACAATGAGCAGTTCTTC. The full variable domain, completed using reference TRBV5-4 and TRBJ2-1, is ETGVTQSPTHLIKTRGQQVTLRCSSQSGHNTVSWYQQALGQGPQFIFQYYREEENGRGNFPPRFSGLQFPNYSSELNVNALELDDSALYLCASSQTSGSFSYNEQFFGPGTRLTVL.

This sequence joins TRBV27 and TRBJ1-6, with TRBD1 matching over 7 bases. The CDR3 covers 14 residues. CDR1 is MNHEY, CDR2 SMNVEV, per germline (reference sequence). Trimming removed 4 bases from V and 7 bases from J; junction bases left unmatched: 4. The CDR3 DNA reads TGTGCCAGCAGTTGGGGGACAGAGAATTCACCCCTCCACTTT. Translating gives CASSWGTENSPLHF.

For the CDR3, the DNA is TGTGCCATCAATACAGGAATGAACACTGAAGCTTTCTTT. It is translated as CAINTGMNTEAFF. The chain links TRBV10-3 to TRBJ1-1; D is perhaps TRBD1 (5 bases). V gave up 7 bases and J gave up 0 bases, with 9 bases separating them. Germline values: CDR1 ENHRY, CDR2 SYGVKD. The CDR3 runs 13 residues.

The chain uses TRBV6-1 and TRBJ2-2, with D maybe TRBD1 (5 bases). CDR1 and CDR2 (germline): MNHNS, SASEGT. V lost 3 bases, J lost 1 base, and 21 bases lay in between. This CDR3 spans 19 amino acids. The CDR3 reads CASSEPIRQLLLNTGELFF. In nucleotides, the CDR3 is TGTGCCAGCAGTGAGCCAATCCGACAGCTCCTATTGAACACCGGGGAGCTGTTTTTT.

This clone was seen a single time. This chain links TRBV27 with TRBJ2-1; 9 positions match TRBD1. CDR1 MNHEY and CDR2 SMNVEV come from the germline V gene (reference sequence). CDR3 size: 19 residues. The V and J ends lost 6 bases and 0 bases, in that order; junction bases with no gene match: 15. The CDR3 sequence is CASSHLRDRAFSSYNEQFF. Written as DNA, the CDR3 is TGTGCCAGCAGCCACCTCCGGGACAGGGCCTTTAGCTCCTACAATGAGCAGTTCTTC.

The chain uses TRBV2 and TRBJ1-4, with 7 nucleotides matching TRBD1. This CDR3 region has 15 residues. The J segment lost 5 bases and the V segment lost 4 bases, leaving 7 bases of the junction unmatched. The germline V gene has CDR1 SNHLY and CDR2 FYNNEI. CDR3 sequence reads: CASSVAGGRNEKLFF. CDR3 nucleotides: TGTGCCAGCAGTGTGGCAGGGGGTAGAAATGAAAAACTGTTTTTT.

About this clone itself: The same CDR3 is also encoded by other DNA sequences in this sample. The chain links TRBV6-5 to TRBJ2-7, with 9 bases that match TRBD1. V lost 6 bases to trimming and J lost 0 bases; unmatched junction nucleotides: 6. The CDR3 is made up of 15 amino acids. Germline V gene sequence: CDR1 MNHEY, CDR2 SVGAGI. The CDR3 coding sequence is TGTGCCAGCAGACCTCCGGGACAGGGCTCCTACGAGCAGTACTTC. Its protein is CASRPPGQGSYEQYF.

The CDR3 sequence: CASSQGVAGLHTDTQYF. The DNA for the CDR3 is TGCGCCAGCAGCCAAGGTGTGGCGGGGTTACACACAGATACGCAGTATTTT. V is TRBV4-1 and J is TRBJ2-3; D possibly corresponds to TRBD2 (6 bases). V lost 1 base, J lost 2 bases, and 16 bases lay in between. The CDR3 sequence is 17 residues long. The germline gives CDR1 MGHRA, CDR2 YSYEKL.

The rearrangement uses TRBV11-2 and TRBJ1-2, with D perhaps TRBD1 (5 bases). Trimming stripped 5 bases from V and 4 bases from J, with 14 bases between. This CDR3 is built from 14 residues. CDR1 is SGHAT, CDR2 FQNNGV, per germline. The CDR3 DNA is TGTGCCAGCAGCCTGGGAGGGGTGGGCTATGGCTACACCTTC. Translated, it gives CASSLGGVGYGYTF.

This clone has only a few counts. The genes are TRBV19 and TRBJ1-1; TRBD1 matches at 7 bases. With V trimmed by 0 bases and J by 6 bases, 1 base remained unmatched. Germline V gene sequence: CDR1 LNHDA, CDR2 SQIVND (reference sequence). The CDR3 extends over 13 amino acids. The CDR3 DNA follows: TGTGCCAGTAGTATAGACGGGACAGCTGAAGCTTTCTTT. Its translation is CASSIDGTAEAFF.

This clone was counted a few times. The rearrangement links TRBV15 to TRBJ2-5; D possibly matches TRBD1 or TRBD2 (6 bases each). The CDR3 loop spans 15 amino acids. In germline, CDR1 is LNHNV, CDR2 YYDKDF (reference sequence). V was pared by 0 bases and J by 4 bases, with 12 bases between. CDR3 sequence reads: CATSRDGGPGETQYF. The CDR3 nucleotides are TGTGCCACCAGCAGAGATGGGGGGCCAGGAGAGACCCAGTACTTC.

Here the CDR3 reads CASSASRGPYEQYF. Here the CDR3 DNA reads TGCGCCAGCAGCGCCTCTCGGGGTCCCTACGAGCAGTACTTC. The chain combines TRBV4-1 with TRBJ2-7; D perhaps matches TRBD2 (5 bases). The V end lost 5 bases, the J end lost 2 bases, and 13 bases lay between the germline ends. The CDR3 has 14 residues. CDR1 MGHRA and CDR2 YSYEKL come from the germline V gene.

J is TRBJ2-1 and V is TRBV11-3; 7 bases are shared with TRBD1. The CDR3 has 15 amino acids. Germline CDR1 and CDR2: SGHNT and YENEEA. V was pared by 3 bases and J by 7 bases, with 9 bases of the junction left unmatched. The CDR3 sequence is CASSFRGTNSNEQFF. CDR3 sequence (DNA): TGTGCCAGCAGCTTCAGGGGGACGAATTCTAATGAGCAGTTCTTC.

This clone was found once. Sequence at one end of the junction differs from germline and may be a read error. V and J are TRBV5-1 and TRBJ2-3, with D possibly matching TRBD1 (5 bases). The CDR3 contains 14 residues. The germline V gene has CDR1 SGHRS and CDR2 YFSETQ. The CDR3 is CASSLGQLGDTQYF. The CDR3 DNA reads TGCGCCAGCAGTTTGGGGCAATTAGGAGATACGCAGTATTTT.